This T cell receptor beta chain was documented in a study of identical twins. Each CDR3 protein is one row after TCRdb ran MiXCR on the 5' RACE reads. The table records 550,000 to 700,000 distinct CDR3 sequences, roughly 9.5% of them present only once. Germline CDR1 and CDR2: MGHRA and YSYEKL. Unmatched junction bases numbered 10, after V lost 1 base and J lost 3 bases. The CDR3 loop spans 17 amino acids. This same sample was also taken into another study, of yellow fever vaccine responses in identical twins.

V usage is TRBV4-1 and J usage is TRBJ2-7; 9 positions agree with TRBD2. Source material: PBMCs. The clonotype was recovered from a woman between 18 and 30 years old in good health. CDR3 in DNA: TGCGCCAGCAGCCAAGTGTCGGGCGGGAGGGGAATCTACGAGCAGTACTTC. It codes for CASSQVSGGRGIYEQYF.